Given below is one T cell receptor (beta chain) in context. Its antigen is currently unknown. One tube held mixed TRB-A and TRB-B primer pools for touch-down PCR. TCRdb reworked the multiplex PCR reads into one entry per CDR3 protein, no DNA. This sample contains about 3,100 distinct CDR3 sequences. The source of the sample is a study of T cell clusters in autoimmune cytopenias. About the research overall: The median distinct TRB clonotype count was 2,000 to 3,000 per sample, from a median approximately 51,000 reads. Whole-study results and caveats: Comparing secondary cytopenia with chronic lymphocytic leukemia showed no cluster-lack signature, apparently masked by lymphoma repertoire. TRB repertoire shifts in secondary cytopenia and chronic lymphocytic leukemia mostly reflected lymphoma, not autoimmunity.

The CDR3 is 14 residues long. In germline, CDR1 is KGHSH, CDR2 LQKENI. About 39,000 genome equivalents of blood DNA were amplified for TRB. Sample: peripheral blood. This TCR came from a human donor with an autoimmune cytopenia or autoimmune hepatitis (not recorded which). The genes are TRBV18 and TRBJ1-1; TCRdb returns TRBD1, unconfirmable since there is no DNA. CDR3 protein: CASSPTPGYTEAFF.